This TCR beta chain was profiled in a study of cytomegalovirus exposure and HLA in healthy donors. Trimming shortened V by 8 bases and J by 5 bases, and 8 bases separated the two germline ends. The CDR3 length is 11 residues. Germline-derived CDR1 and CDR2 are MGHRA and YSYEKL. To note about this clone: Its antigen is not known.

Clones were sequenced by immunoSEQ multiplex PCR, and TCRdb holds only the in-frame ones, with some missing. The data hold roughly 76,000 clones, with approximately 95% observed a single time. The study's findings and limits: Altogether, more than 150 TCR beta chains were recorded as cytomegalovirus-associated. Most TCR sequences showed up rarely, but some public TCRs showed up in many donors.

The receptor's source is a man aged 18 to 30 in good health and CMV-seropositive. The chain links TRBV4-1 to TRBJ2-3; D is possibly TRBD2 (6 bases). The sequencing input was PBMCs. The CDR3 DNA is TGCGCCAGCGGAGGGATAGATACGCAGTATTTT. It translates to CASGGIDTQYF.